This T cell receptor (beta chain) was recorded in a study of PD-1 blockade in classical Hodgkin lymphoma. This CDR3 has 14 residues. Germline values: CDR1 MGHDK, CDR2 SYGVNS. With 4 bases removed from V and 4 bases from J, the gap between germline ends came to 14 bases. There are a few counts of this clone. Profiled with immunoSEQ multiplex PCR; TCRdb holds only in-frame clones, not every one. This table has 15,000 to 20,000 clones, roughly 90% appearing once. The sample's time point: newly diagnosed, previously untreated cHL patient sample. The TCR comes from a human donor with classical Hodgkin lymphoma. The material sequenced was peripheral blood mononuclear cells (PBMCs). This chain uses TRBV25-1 with TRBJ2-7; D possibly corresponds to TRBD2 (5 bases). DNA for the CDR3: TGTGCCAGCAGTGGCGATCAGCCGGGGTACGAGCAGTACTTC. Its protein product is CASSGDQPGYEQYF.